Shown below are 19 T cell receptor beta chains from a single sample sequenced in a study of cytomegalovirus exposure and HLA in healthy donors. The PCR ran on 60 Vbeta and 13 Jbeta primers. Some clones are missing from TCRdb's copy, which holds only in-frame ones; the method was immunoSEQ multiplex PCR. This table has 120,000 to 150,000 clones, roughly 64% appearing once. Sequences were obtained from PBMCs. These receptors all come from a woman in her thirties in good health and CMV-seropositive.

This chain connects TRBV6-1 to TRBJ1-1; the D is unclear. Trimming pared 1 base from V and 0 bases from J, leaving 12 bases between. In germline, CDR1 is MNHNS, CDR2 SASEGT. There are 16 residues in the CDR3. CDR3 nucleotide sequence: TGTGCCAGCAGTGAAGTCCCTAGCGGAATGAACACTGAAGCTTTCTTT. Its translation is CASSEVPSGMNTEAFF.

The chain has TRBV7-7 and TRBJ1-1; tentative D call: TRBD1 (5 bases). The ends were cut back, 5 bases at V and 4 bases at J, with 11 bases in the middle. The germline V gene encodes CDR1 SSHAT and CDR2 FNYEAQ (reference sequence). The CDR3 runs to 13 residues. The CDR3 DNA sequence: TGTGCCAGCAGCCCCTGGGGGGGCACTGAAGCTTTCTTT. Protein product: CASSPWGGTEAFF.

This clone was seen once. The J gene is TRBJ1-6, the V gene TRBV5-1, with TRBD1 identical over 7 bases. The V segment lost 4 bases and the J segment 5 bases; nucleotides outside the gene matches: 6. Germline V gene data show CDR1 as SGHRS and CDR2 as YFSETQ. The CDR3 covers 15 residues. The DNA of the CDR3 is TGCGCCAGCAGCAGGGGGACAGAAGATAATTCACCCCTCCACTTT. Its protein product is CASSRGTEDNSPLHF.

Ten or more counts support this clone. The chain has TRBV7-6 and TRBJ1-4; TRBD1 might be the D (6 bases). V lost 5 bases and J 4 bases, leaving 14 bases between the germline ends. The germline V gene encodes CDR1 SGHVS and CDR2 FNYEAQ. The length of the CDR3 is 15 residues. DNA of the CDR3: TGTGCCAGCAGCCCCGGGACAAATTTTAATGAAAAACTGTTTTTT. It yields the protein CASSPGTNFNEKLFF. The full variable domain, completed using reference TRBV7-6 and TRBJ1-4, is GAGVSQSPRYKVTKRGQDVALRCDPISGHVSLYWYRQALGQGPEFLTYFNYEAQQDKSGLPNDRFSAERPEGSISTLTIQRTEQRDSAMYRCASSPGTNFNEKLFFGSGTQLSVL.

The chain carries TRBV4-2 and TRBJ2-1; 12 bases align to TRBD2. Trimming cost V 4 bases and J 5 bases; bases outside gene matches: 3. CDR3 length: 15 residues. CDR1 and CDR2 (germline): LGHNA, YNFKEQ. CDR3 region: CASSLLAGGNNEQFF. The CDR3 DNA reads TGTGCCAGCAGCCTTCTAGCGGGGGGGAACAATGAGCAGTTCTTC.

V usage is TRBV27 and J usage is TRBJ1-6; 10 bases are a match to TRBD1. V was clipped by 0 bases and J by 7 bases; unmatched bases: 9. Germline CDR1 reads MNHEY; CDR2 reads SMNVEV (reference sequence). This CDR3 contains 18 residues. The CDR3 loop reads CASSLSPRRDRGNSPLHF. Here the CDR3 DNA reads TGTGCCAGCAGTTTATCTCCCCGTAGGGACAGGGGAAATTCACCCCTCCACTTT.

This clone was detected a few times. The gene calls are TRBV7-9 and TRBJ1-2; D unclear. There are 14 residues in the CDR3. Germline CDR1 and CDR2: SEHNR and FQNEAQ (reference sequence). Trimming removed 2 bases at V and 9 bases at J, with 16 bases between. The CDR3 DNA sequence: TGTGCCAGCAGCTTATATCGGGGTGCCAGGAGCTACACCTTC. Translation: CASSLYRGARSYTF.

The chain has TRBV28 and TRBJ1-2; no clear D. V lost 7 bases, J lost 4 bases, and 7 bases lay in between. The CDR3 loop spans 11 amino acids. CDR1 is MDHEN, CDR2 SYDVKM, per germline. In DNA, the CDR3 is TGTGCCAGCAACAGATTCTATGGCTACACCTTC. Its translation is CASNRFYGYTF.

In DNA, the CDR3 is TGTGCCAGCACTGCCGCGGGACAGTACTATGGCTACACCTTC. Protein: CASTAAGQYYGYTF. V usage is TRBV6-6 and J usage is TRBJ1-2; the match to TRBD1 covers 7 bases. Germline CDR1 and CDR2: MNHNY and SVGAGI (reference sequence). The J segment lost 3 bases and the V segment lost 7 bases, leaving 8 bases of the junction unmatched. The CDR3 is made up of 14 amino acids.

In regard to this clone: At one of its ends the junction is not consistent with the germline gene, which may arise from a read error. The V and J genes are TRBV9 and TRBJ1-1; D is undetermined. This CDR3 is 14 amino acids long. Germline-derived CDR1 and CDR2 are SGDLS and YYNGEE. Written as DNA, the CDR3 is TGTGCCAGCAGCGGCAACAGCTTTCCCACTGAAGCTTCCTTT. Amino acids: CASSGNSFPTEASF.

The genes are TRBV18 and TRBJ1-5; 8 bases fit TRBD1. CDR3 length: 14 residues. Unmatched junction bases numbered 7, after V lost 6 bases and J lost 6 bases. Germline-derived CDR1 and CDR2 are KGHSH and LQKENI. CDR3 amino acids: CASSLGTGPQPQHF. CDR3 sequence (DNA): TGTGCCAGCTCGCTGGGGACAGGACCTCAGCCCCAGCATTTT.

CDR3 loop: CSVEGAGKQYF. For the CDR3, the DNA is TGCAGCGTTGAAGGCGCAGGGAAGCAGTACTTC. The chain uses TRBV29-1 and TRBJ2-7; possibly TRBD1 for D (5 bases). The CDR3 has 11 residues. Trimming removed 1 base from V and 8 bases from J, with 9 bases in between. In germline, CDR1 is SQVTM, CDR2 ANQGSEA.

In the case of this clone: This specimen includes other DNA sequences encoding the same CDR3. V and J are TRBV5-1 and TRBJ2-7; D call uncertain. V shed 1 base and J shed 0 bases, with 5 bases lying between them. The CDR3 is 13 amino acids. CDR1 and CDR2 from the germline V gene are SGHRS and YFSETQ. This chain's CDR3 is CASSLSVSYEQYF. Written as DNA, the CDR3 is TGCGCCAGCAGCTTGTCGGTCTCCTACGAGCAGTACTTC. The full variable domain, rest sourced from reference TRBV5-1 and TRBJ2-7, is KAGVTQTPRYLIKTRGQQVTLSCSPISGHRSVSWYQQTPGQGLQFLFEYFSETQRNKGNFPGRFSGRQFSNSRSEMNVSTLELGDSALYLCASSLSVSYEQYFGPGTRLTVT.

This clone was counted between two and nine times. The CDR3 protein is CASSGRDSSYNEQFF. CDR3 nucleotide sequence: TGTGCCAGCAGCGGACGGGACAGCTCCTACAATGAGCAGTTCTTC. This sequence joins TRBV9 and TRBJ2-1, with 7 positions matching TRBD1. J gave up 0 bases and V 3 bases, and 3 bases lay outside the gene matches. CDR1 is SGDLS, CDR2 YYNGEE, per germline. The CDR3 contains 15 residues.

The chain employs TRBV27 and TRBJ2-7; TRBD1 aligns across 9 bases. The J segment lost 5 bases and the V segment lost 5 bases, leaving 7 bases of the junction unmatched. Germline V gene sequence: CDR1 MNHEY, CDR2 SMNVEV (reference sequence). CDR3 length: 14 residues. CDR3 loop: CASSGGQGFDEQYF. CDR3 nucleotide sequence: TGTGCCAGCAGTGGGGGACAGGGATTTGACGAGCAGTACTTC.

The gene calls are TRBV7-2 and TRBJ1-1; D is perhaps TRBD1 (5 bases). CDR1 SGHTA and CDR2 FQGNSA come from the germline V gene. CDR3 length equals 15 residues. Trimming stripped 2 bases from V and 5 bases from J, with 15 bases between. CDR3 coding DNA: TGTGCCAGCAGCTTAATGTTCGGAGGGGAAACTGAAGCTTTCTTT. Encoded protein: CASSLMFGGETEAFF.

A word on this clone: The sample contains more than one DNA sequence encoding this CDR3. The J gene is TRBJ2-7, the V gene TRBV6-5, with 8 bases aligning to TRBD1. The germline CDR1 and CDR2 sequences are MNHEY and SVGAGI. The CDR3 length is 15 residues. V gave up 4 bases and J gave up 4 bases; unmatched junction bases: 9. This CDR3 reads CASSSPGTGGYEQYF. CDR3 nucleotide sequence: TGTGCCAGCAGTTCTCCCGGGACAGGAGGATACGAGCAGTACTTC.

CDR3 region: CASSNSGRFPGELFF. The CDR3 region has the DNA TGCGCCAGCAGTAACAGCGGGAGGTTCCCCGGGGAGCTGTTTTTT. The genes are TRBV10-2 and TRBJ2-2; TRBD2 agrees at 9 bases. The CDR3 spans 15 residues. The germline CDR1 and CDR2 sequences are WSHSY and SAAADI. The J segment lost 6 bases and the V segment lost 5 bases, leaving 7 bases of the junction unmatched.

The chain uses TRBV10-3 and TRBJ1-2; 7 bases map to TRBD1. This CDR3 region has 13 residues. The V gene's germline CDR1 is ENHRY and CDR2 SYGVKD. V lost 7 bases to trimming and J lost 4 bases; unmatched junction nucleotides: 6. The CDR3 coding sequence is TGTGCCATCACTTCGACAGGGCCCTATGGCTACACCTTC. This translates into CAITSTGPYGYTF.